This T cell receptor (beta chain) stems from a study of cytomegalovirus exposure and HLA in healthy donors. The PCR contained 60 Vbeta and 13 Jbeta primers. Using immunoSEQ multiplex PCR, the repertoire was profiled, and TCRdb retains in-frame clones only, with some absent. Found here are tens of thousands of clones, 65% of them singletons; the top ten hold approximately 21%. Whole-study results and caveats: Through in vitro validation, three CMV-associated chains were shown to be specific for CMV antigens.

This clone turned up a few times. Its target is not known. V lost 0 bases, J lost 5 bases, and 3 bases stayed unmatched. The CDR3 runs 14 residues. Germline V CDR1 and CDR2: SGHRS, YFSETQ. This TCR was sampled from a woman aged 45-59 years in good health and CMV-seropositive. The chain couples TRBV5-1 to TRBJ1-1; the match to TRBD1 covers 8 bases. Sequenced: PBMCs. The CDR3 sequence is CASSLGTGWTEAFF. For the CDR3, the DNA is TGCGCCAGCAGCTTGGGGACAGGGTGGACTGAAGCTTTCTTT.